These 26 T cell receptor beta chains were all obtained from the same sample, sequenced in a study of identifying expanded T cells in peripheral blood. Method: immunoSEQ multiplex PCR; TCRdb's copy keeps in-frame clones and lacks some. The table has 100,000 to 150,000 clones, 70% to 90% seen once. The sample comprised blood. The receptors originated from a person aged 18 to 70 in good health.

V usage is TRBV5-8 and J usage is TRBJ1-6; tentative D call: TRBD1 (5 bases). The ends were cut back, 1 base at V and 10 bases at J, with 15 bases in the middle. Germline assignment: CDR1 SGHTS and CDR2 YDEGEE. The CDR3 is 15 amino acids. The CDR3 DNA reads TGTGCCAGCAGCTTGTTAGGGACTGGAATCTCACCCCTCCACTTT. Protein sequence: CASSLLGTGISPLHF.

The gene calls are TRBV19 and TRBJ2-1, with TRBD1 matching 10 bases. The germline V gene encodes CDR1 LNHDA and CDR2 SQIVND (reference sequence). After removal of 5 bases from V and 8 bases from J, the junction contained 6 bases not matched to a gene. This CDR3 has 14 residues. CDR3 coding DNA: TGTGCCAGTAGTCTCGACAGGGGGCAGGATGAGCAGTTCTTC. Protein product: CASSLDRGQDEQFF. Full variable domain (rest looked up from reference TRBV19 and TRBJ2-1): DGGITQSPKYLFRKEGQNVTLSCEQNLNHDAMYWYRQDPGQGLRLIYYSQIVNDFQKGDIAEGYSVSREKKESFPLTVTSAQKNPTAFYLCASSLDRGQDEQFFGPGTRLTVL.

The chain couples TRBV4-1 to TRBJ1-1; possibly TRBD1 for D (5 bases). Per germline, CDR1 MGHRA and CDR2 YSYEKL. This CDR3 comprises 16 residues. Trimming left V 2 bases short and J 4 bases short, with 17 bases between. The CDR3 is CASSQKPGPGGTEAFF. CDR3 sequence (DNA): TGCGCCAGCAGCCAAAAACCCGGGCCCGGGGGCACTGAAGCTTTCTTT.

The V call is TRBV6-6, the J call TRBJ1-1; D not resolved. The V gene lost 3 bases and the J gene lost 0 bases, with 8 bases spanning the gap. This CDR3 spans 14 amino acids. CDR1 and CDR2 from the germline V gene are MNHNY and SVGAGI (reference sequence). The DNA for the CDR3 is TGTGCCAGCAGTTATCGGAAAATGAACACTGAAGCTTTCTTT. As protein: CASSYRKMNTEAFF.

The chain employs TRBV6-5 and TRBJ2-3; D remains ambiguous. Deletions cut 6 bases from V and 0 bases from J, with 10 bases between. This CDR3 has 14 residues. The germline V gene encodes CDR1 MNHEY and CDR2 SVGAGI. The DNA of the CDR3 is TGTGCCAGCAGAAGACTGGGGAGCACAGATACGCAGTATTTT. Protein product: CASRRLGSTDTQYF.

This rearrangement joins TRBV7-2 to TRBJ1-1, with D possibly being TRBD1 (6 bases). V was trimmed by 1 base and J by 8 bases, leaving 11 bases between them. CDR1 is SGHTA, CDR2 FQGNSA, per germline. The CDR3 extends over 13 amino acids. This chain's CDR3 is CASSLVRQEEAFF. The CDR3 coding sequence is TGTGCCAGCAGCTTAGTGCGACAGGAGGAAGCTTTCTTT.

This chain joins TRBV5-8 and TRBJ1-5, with 7 bases aligning to TRBD1. This CDR3 has 14 amino acids. The V segment lost 2 bases and the J segment 7 bases; nucleotides outside the gene matches: 6. The germline gives CDR1 SGHTS, CDR2 YDEGEE. Here the CDR3 DNA reads TGTGCCAGCAGCTTTTACAGGGGAGGGCAGCCCCAGCATTTT. Residues: CASSFYRGGQPQHF.

This chain links TRBV28 with TRBJ2-3; perhaps TRBD2 as D (6 bases). CDR1 and CDR2 (germline): MDHEN, SYDVKM. V was shortened by 7 bases and J by 1 base, with 18 bases between the two germline ends. The CDR3 contains 16 residues. As DNA, the CDR3 is TGTGCCAGCATCCGGACGGGGGAGTGGCGCACAGATACGCAGTATTTT. Translating it yields CASIRTGEWRTDTQYF.

CDR3 region: CASSPNGGDREYGYTF. CDR3 in DNA: TGTGCCAGCAGCCCAAACGGCGGGGACAGGGAATATGGCTACACCTTC. The chain links TRBV7-3 to TRBJ1-2; 9 bases map to TRBD1. Trimming took 5 bases from V and 5 from J; bases not matched to a gene: 12. This CDR3 has 16 amino acids. Per the germline V gene, CDR1 is SGHTA and CDR2 is FQGTGA.

V is TRBV19 and J is TRBJ1-1, with unresolved D. The length of the CDR3 is 16 residues. The germline gives CDR1 LNHDA, CDR2 SQIVND (reference sequence). Trimming shortened V by 4 bases and J by 0 bases, and 15 bases separated the two germline ends. The CDR3: CASSTPGTAMNTEAFF. Written as DNA, the CDR3 is TGTGCCAGTAGTACTCCGGGAACAGCGATGAACACTGAAGCTTTCTTT.

This clone was counted a few times. The chain carries TRBV7-8 and TRBJ2-1; TRBD2 matches at 13 bases. Trimming cost V 2 bases and J 6 bases; bases outside gene matches: 7. The CDR3 covers 17 residues. CDR1 and CDR2 from the germline V gene are SGHVS and FQNEAQ. The CDR3 sequence is CASSLKGRTSGSNEQFF. As DNA, the CDR3 is TGTGCCAGCAGCTTAAAGGGCCGGACTAGCGGGAGCAATGAGCAGTTCTTC.

The rearrangement uses TRBV25-1 and TRBJ1-1; possible D gene TRBD1, 5 bases. V lost 6 bases to trimming and J lost 0 bases, with 11 bases between them. CDR3 length: 14 residues. CDR1 is MGHDK and CDR2 is SYGVNS in the germline V gene. CDR3 nucleotides: TGTGCCAGCAGGGGGGAGGGATTGAACACTGAAGCTTTCTTT. As protein: CASRGEGLNTEAFF.

Here the CDR3 DNA reads TGTGCCAGCAATTCGGGGCAGGGGACTGGCTACACCTTC. It yields the protein CASNSGQGTGYTF. The chain recombines TRBV2 with TRBJ1-2, with D possibly being TRBD1 (6 bases). The CDR3 has 13 residues. Trimming took off 7 bases at V and 7 bases at J, with 16 bases between the two ends. Germline CDR1 is SNHLY and CDR2 is FYNNEI.

The V gene is TRBV5-8, the J gene TRBJ2-7; TRBD2 is a possible D gene (6 bases). The ends were cut back, 4 bases at V and 3 bases at J, with 14 bases in the middle. Germline V gene sequence: CDR1 SGHTS, CDR2 YDEGEE. The CDR3 sequence is 14 residues long. Written as DNA, the CDR3 is TGTGCCAGCAGCCGCGGGGCAGGCGGCTACGAGCAGTACTTC. As protein: CASSRGAGGYEQYF. The full variable domain, with the rest looked up from reference TRBV5-8 and TRBJ2-7, is EAGVTQSPTHLIKTRGQQATLRCSPISGHTSVYWYQQALGLGLQFLLWYDEGEERNRGNFPPRFSGRQFPNYSSELNVNALELEDSALYLCASSRGAGGYEQYFGPGTRLTVT.

The rearrangement links TRBV29-1 to TRBJ1-1; TRBD1 agrees at 10 bases. The CDR3 length is 15 residues. The germline V gene has CDR1 SQVTM and CDR2 ANQGSEA. With V trimmed by 4 bases and J by 7 bases, 12 bases remained unmatched. CDR3 sequence reads: CSVGFSPDRGGEAFF. DNA of the CDR3: TGCAGCGTTGGATTTTCCCCGGACAGGGGGGGTGAAGCTTTCTTT.

The chain recombines TRBV18 with TRBJ1-1; possibly TRBD1 for D (6 bases). Trimming left V 5 bases short and J 8 bases short, with 21 bases between. From germline, CDR1 is KGHSH and CDR2 LQKENI. The CDR3 contains 15 residues. As DNA, the CDR3 is TGTGCCAGCTCAAGTGACAGGACCCGTGTATCGGAAGCTTTCTTT. Translating gives CASSSDRTRVSEAFF.

The V call is TRBV15, the J call TRBJ2-1; 13 bases agree with TRBD2. V gave up 1 base and J gave up 0 bases; unmatched junction bases: 9. Germline V gene data show CDR1 as LNHNV and CDR2 as YYDKDF (reference sequence). CDR3 length: 20 residues. The CDR3 DNA sequence: TGTGCCACCAGCAGAGTTGCACTAGCGGGAGGGCCGAGCTCCTACAATGAGCAGTTCTTC. It yields the protein CATSRVALAGGPSSYNEQFF.

The chain combines TRBV5-5 with TRBJ2-1, with D perhaps TRBD1 (6 bases). V was cut by 4 bases and J by 1 base, with 12 bases left in between. Germline V gives CDR1 SGHKS, CDR2 YYEKEE (reference sequence). This CDR3 comprises 15 residues. The CDR3 DNA is TGTGCCAGCAGCCCCGGACAGAATTCCTACAATGAGCAGTTCTTC. This codes for CASSPGQNSYNEQFF. The full variable domain, its missing parts supplied by reference TRBV5-5 and TRBJ2-1, is DAGVTQSPTHLIKTRGQQVTLRCSPISGHKSVSWYQQVLGQGPQFIFQYYEKEERGRGNFPDRFSARQFPNYSSELNVNALLLGDSALYLCASSPGQNSYNEQFFGPGTRLTVL.

This clone was counted a single time. The J gene is TRBJ1-1, the V gene TRBV9; possible D gene TRBD1, 6 bases. V lost 3 bases and J lost 9, with 15 bases in between. The CDR3 runs 13 residues. CDR1 is SGDLS and CDR2 is YYNGEE in the germline V gene. This chain's CDR3 is CASSGGDRDKAFF. The CDR3 DNA follows: TGTGCCAGCAGCGGAGGGGACCGGGACAAAGCTTTCTTT.

The rearrangement joins TRBV2 to TRBJ1-5; D uncertain. V lost 7 bases to trimming and J lost 6 bases, with 16 bases between them. The V gene's germline CDR1 is SNHLY and CDR2 FYNNEI. The CDR3 is 14 residues long. This CDR3 is CASTLGPEGQPQHF. Written as DNA, the CDR3 is TGTGCCAGCACCTTGGGCCCTGAGGGTCAGCCCCAGCATTTT.

This clone was counted between two and nine times. V gene TRBV6-1 combines with J gene TRBJ1-1, with 8 bases identical to TRBD1. In germline, CDR1 is MNHNS, CDR2 SASEGT. The V gene end was trimmed by 4 bases and the J gene end by 0 bases; junction bases not matched to a gene: 7. The CDR3 is made up of 16 amino acids. This CDR3 reads CASSGGGTGMNTEAFF. CDR3 sequence (DNA): TGTGCCAGCAGTGGGGGAGGGACAGGAATGAACACTGAAGCTTTCTTT.

The genes are TRBV7-9 and TRBJ2-7, with D possibly TRBD2 on 5 matching bases. This CDR3 contains 15 residues. Germline CDR1 reads SEHNR; CDR2 reads FQNEAQ (reference sequence). The V end was cut by 2 bases, the J end by 6 bases, with 17 bases between. The CDR3: CASSLSPDPGGEQYF. Written as DNA, the CDR3 is TGTGCCAGCAGCTTATCCCCGGACCCCGGAGGCGAGCAGTACTTC.

The sample holds one count of this clone. The chain recombines TRBV28 with TRBJ2-2; D call uncertain. V was pared by 4 bases and J by 5 bases, with 8 bases between. Germline V lookup: CDR1 MDHEN, CDR2 SYDVKM. CDR3 size: 13 residues. The CDR3 reads CASSSWFTGELFF. As DNA, the CDR3 is TGTGCCAGCAGTTCGTGGTTTACCGGGGAGCTGTTTTTT.

Here the CDR3 DNA reads TGTGCCAGCAGCGCTACGTGGCACTTTCAAGAGACCCAGTACTTC. Residues: CASSATWHFQETQYF. The chain has TRBV7-2 and TRBJ2-5, with D uncertain. This CDR3 is built from 15 residues. With 5 bases removed from V and 2 bases from J, the gap between germline ends came to 15 bases. The germline V gene has CDR1 SGHTA and CDR2 FQGNSA.

The V gene is TRBV6-6, the J gene TRBJ2-5; D is perhaps TRBD1 or TRBD2 (5 bases each). This CDR3 contains 12 residues. Per germline, CDR1 MNHNY and CDR2 SVGAGI (reference sequence). Trimming shortened V by 7 bases and J by 7 bases, and 13 bases separated the two germline ends. This chain's CDR3 is CASTQGDRTQYF. DNA for the CDR3: TGTGCCAGCACCCAGGGAGACCGGACCCAGTACTTC.

The chain joins TRBV28 to TRBJ2-3, with 7 bases that match TRBD1. Losses at the gene ends were 5 bases for V and 0 bases for J; bases not matched to a gene: 8. Germline V CDR1 and CDR2: MDHEN, SYDVKM. This CDR3 comprises 16 residues. CDR3 residues: CASSALTGVSTDTQYF. As DNA, the CDR3 is TGTGCCAGCAGTGCACTTACAGGGGTGAGCACAGATACGCAGTATTTT.